The rows below give T cell receptor beta chains drawn from one sample of a study of cytomegalovirus exposure and HLA in healthy donors. TCRdb's table, derived via immunoSEQ multiplex PCR, lists solely in-frame clones and lacks some. Of some 48,000 clones in the sample, over 75% were seen once. The sequencing input was PBMCs. The receptors were sampled from a woman aged 25 to 39 in good health and CMV-seronegative. Both conserved end residues are part of each CDR3. D genes are given only for firm matches. Expanded clones are given a class, and other clones once, few, many or no size at all.

TRBV28	TRBJ1-2	TRBD1	17	.	TGTGCCAGCAGTCCCGACAGGGCTTATTCTCTCGGTTCTGGCTACACCTTC	CASSPDRAYSLGSGYTF
TRBV7-6	TRBJ2-2	.	16	.	TGTGCCAGCAGCTTAGTACTTCCAGGGGAGGGCGGGGAGCTGTTTTTT	CASSLVLPGEGGELFF
TRBV6-5	TRBJ2-1	TRBD2	15	.	TGTGCCAGCAGTTACTCGGGGACTAGCGAAGGTGAGCAGTTCTTC	CASSYSGTSEGEQFF
TRBV4-1	TRBJ2-2	.	17	.	TGCGCCAGCAGCCTAAAATCCGGGATACCGAACACCGGGGAGCTGTTTTTT	CASSLKSGIPNTGELFF
TRBV13	TRBJ1-3	TRBD1	15	.	TGTGCCAGCAGCTCCGGACAGGCTCCTGGAAACACCATATATTTT	CASSSGQAPGNTIYF
TRBV28	TRBJ2-1	TRBD2	15	.	TGTGCCAGCAGCCACGGGGGGACTAGCGTCCATGAGCAGTTCTTC	CASSHGGTSVHEQFF
TRBV7-9	TRBJ2-7	TRBD1	16	once	TGTGCCAGCAGCTTTTGGACAGGGGAGAGCTCCTACGAGCAGTACTTC	CASSFWTGESSYEQYF
TRBV4-1	TRBJ2-3	TRBD2	19	.	TGCGCCAGCAGCCAAGTGGAGACTAGCGGGAGGAGGAGCGCAGATACGCAGTATTTT	CASSQVETSGRRSADTQYF
TRBV4-3	TRBJ1-4	.	15	.	TGCGCCAGCAGCCCGTCGGGGAGGGAGGATGAAAAACTGTTTTTT	CASSPSGREDEKLFF
TRBV11-2	TRBJ2-3	.	13	.	TGTGCCAGCAGTCGGAAAGGGGGAGATACGCAGTATTTT	CASSRKGGDTQYF
TRBV27	TRBJ2-1	TRBD1	17	.	TGTGCCAGCAGTTCCCGGGACAGGGGATGGCCCTACAATGAGCAGTTCTTC	CASSSRDRGWPYNEQFF
TRBV19	TRBJ2-1	.	13	.	TGTGCCAGTAGCCGGAAACAGGGTGGGGAGCAGTTCTTC	CASSRKQGGEQFF
TRBV7-8	TRBJ2-3	.	12	.	TGTGCCAGCAGCTTAGAACTCGATACGCAGTATTTT	CASSLELDTQYF
TRBV25-1	TRBJ2-5	TRBD1	17	.	TGTGCCAGCGACGCGGGCGCAGGGGGCGATGTAGAAGAGACCCAGTACTTC	CASDAGAGGDVEETQYF
TRBV30	TRBJ1-2	.	17	.	TGTGCCTGGAGTGTAATGGACATCTACCCTACTAACTATGGCTACACCTTC	CAWSVMDIYPTNYGYTF
TRBV7-9	TRBJ2-7	.	16	.	TGTGCCAGCAGCTTAGTTGCAGGGCGGGGTGATTACGAGCAGTACTTC	CASSLVAGRGDYEQYF
TRBV11-2	TRBJ2-2	TRBD1	17	.	TGTGCCAGCAGCTTACGGGTGGGACAGGCCTACACCGGGGAGCTGTTTTTT	CASSLRVGQAYTGELFF
TRBV19	TRBJ2-3	TRBD2	15	.	TGTGCCACCCAACCGCTAGCGGGCGGCACAGATACGCAGTATTTT	CATQPLAGGTDTQYF
TRBV6-5	TRBJ1-4	.	15	.	TGTGCCAGCAGTAGACGGGACTCACGAGGCGAAAAACTGTTTTTT	CASSRRDSRGEKLFF
TRBV5-1	TRBJ2-1	.	16	.	TGCGCCAGCAGCCCATCGGGGACTCACTTAACCAATGAGCAGTTCTTC	CASSPSGTHLTNEQFF
TRBV2	TRBJ1-2	TRBD1	13	.	TGTGCCAGCAGAACAGGGGCCCGGGATGGCTACACCTTC	CASRTGARDGYTF
TRBV13	TRBJ2-1	.	16	.	TGTGCCAGCAGCTACATGGCGGGAGCAGGGGGCTATGAGCAGTTCTTC	CASSYMAGAGGYEQFF
TRBV27	TRBJ1-4	.	14	.	TGTGCCAGCAGTCCCCACAGGGTTCGGGAAAAACTGTTTTTT	CASSPHRVREKLFF
TRBV11-3	TRBJ2-3	TRBD2	16	.	TGCGCCAGCAGCCCAGGACTAGCGGGAGTGGTAGATACGCAGTATTTT	CASSPGLAGVVDTQYF
TRBV7-2	TRBJ1-2	.	14	few	TGTGCCAGCAGCCTCGGGATGTTGAGCGGTGGCTACACCTTC	CASSLGMLSGGYTF
TRBV11-2	TRBJ1-2	.	13	once	TGTGCCAGCAGCGACATTCAACGAAATGGCTACACCTTC	CASSDIQRNGYTF
TRBV28	TRBJ2-5	TRBD2	21	once	TGTGCCAGCAGTTTAACAGGGTACTATAGCGGGAGGGCCGGTGGAGAAGAGACCCAGTACTTC	CASSLTGYYSGRAGGEETQYF
TRBV10-2	TRBJ2-1	TRBD2	14	.	TGCGCCAGCACTAGCGGGAGAAAGGGGCATGAGCAGTTCTTC	CASTSGRKGHEQFF
TRBV5-1	TRBJ2-7	TRBD1	14	.	TGCGCCAGCAGCCGAACGGGACAGGGATACGAGCAGTACTTC	CASSRTGQGYEQYF
TRBV9	TRBJ2-3	.	17	.	TGTGCCAGCAGCGTAGCTATCCGGGAGCCTAGCACAGATACGCAGTATTTT	CASSVAIREPSTDTQYF
TRBV27	TRBJ1-5	.	15	few	TGTGCCAGCAGTGTAGGAGGGCCCCGCAATCAGCCCCAGCATTTT	CASSVGGPRNQPQHF
TRBV30	TRBJ1-3	.	13	.	TGTGCCTGGGCAGTCTTCTCTGGAAACACCATATATTTT	CAWAVFSGNTIYF